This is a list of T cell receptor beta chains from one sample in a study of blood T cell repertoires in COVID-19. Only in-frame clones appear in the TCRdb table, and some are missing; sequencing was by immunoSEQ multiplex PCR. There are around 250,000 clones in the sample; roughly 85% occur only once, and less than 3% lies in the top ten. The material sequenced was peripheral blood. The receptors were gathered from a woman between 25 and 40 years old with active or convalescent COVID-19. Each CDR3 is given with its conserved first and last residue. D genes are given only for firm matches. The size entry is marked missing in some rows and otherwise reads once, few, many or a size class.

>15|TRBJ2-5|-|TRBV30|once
CAWSPGSSSQETQYF
TGTGCCTGGAGTCCAGGGTCTAGTAGCCAAGAGACCCAGTACTTC
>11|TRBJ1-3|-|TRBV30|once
CAWSDRGTIYF
TGTGCCTGGAGTGATCGGGGCACCATATATTTT
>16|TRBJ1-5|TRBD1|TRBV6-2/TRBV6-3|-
CASSYTGGSRNQPQHF
TGTGCCAGCAGTTACACAGGGGGCTCGCGCAATCAGCCCCAGCATTTT
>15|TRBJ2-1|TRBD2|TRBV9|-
CASSPRGGRYNEQFF
TGTGCCAGCAGCCCACGGGGGGGGCGGTACAATGAGCAGTTCTTC
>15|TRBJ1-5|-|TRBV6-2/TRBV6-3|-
CASSFRGWSNQPQHF
TGTGCCAGCAGTTTTCGGGGGTGGAGCAATCAGCCCCAGCATTTT
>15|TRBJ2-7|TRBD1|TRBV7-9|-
CASALETGYTYEQYF
TGTGCCTCAGCTCTCGAGACAGGGTACACCTACGAGCAGTACTTC
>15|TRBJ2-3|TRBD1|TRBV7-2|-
CASSLDRGRTDTQYF
TGTGCCAGCAGCCTAGACAGGGGGCGCACAGATACGCAGTATTTT
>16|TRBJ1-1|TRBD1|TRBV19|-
CASSIRDRVGNTEAFF
TGTGCCAGTAGTATAAGGGACAGGGTGGGGAACACTGAAGCTTTCTTT
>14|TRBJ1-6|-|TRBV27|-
CASSSGFGVSPLHF
TGTGCCAGCAGTTCAGGGTTTGGAGTTTCACCCCTCCACTTT
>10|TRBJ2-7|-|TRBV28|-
CASSSRVQYF
TGTGCCAGCAGTTCGAGGGTGCAGTACTTC
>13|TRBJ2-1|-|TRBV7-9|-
CASSLLQYNEQFF
TGTGCCAGCAGCTTACTACAGTACAATGAGCAGTTCTTC
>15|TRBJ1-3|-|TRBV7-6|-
CASSLVRGSGNTIYF
TGTGCCAGCAGCTTAGTTCGCGGGTCTGGAAACACCATATATTTT
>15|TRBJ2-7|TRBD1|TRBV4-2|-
CASSQGGTGYYEQYF
TGTGCCAGCAGCCAAGGGGGGACAGGGTACTACGAGCAGTACTTC
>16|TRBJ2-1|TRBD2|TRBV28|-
CASSLVRAGGSDEQFF
TGTGCCAGCAGTTTAGTGCGGGCGGGGGGGTCCGATGAGCAGTTCTTC
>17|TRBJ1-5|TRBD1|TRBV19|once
CASSLTLAGTGNQPQHF
TGTGCCAGTAGTCTAACCCTAGCCGGGACAGGGAATCAGCCCCAGCATTTT
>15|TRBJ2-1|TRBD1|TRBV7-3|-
CASSTTGGAEGEQFF
TGTGCCAGCAGCACGACAGGGGGCGCTGAGGGCGAGCAGTTCTTC
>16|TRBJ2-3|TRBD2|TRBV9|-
CASSVVRGGPTDTQYF
TGTGCCAGCAGCGTAGTTCGGGGGGGCCCTACAGATACGCAGTATTTT
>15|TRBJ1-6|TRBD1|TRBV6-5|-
CASSPRDRGNSPLHF
TGTGCCAGCAGTCCCCGGGACAGGGGTAATTCACCCCTCCACTTT
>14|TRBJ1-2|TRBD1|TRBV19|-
CANDSWTGDYGYTF
TGTGCCAATGATAGCTGGACAGGGGACTATGGCTACACCTTC
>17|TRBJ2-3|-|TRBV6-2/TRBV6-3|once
CASSSGLIPTSTDTQYF
TGTGCCAGCAGTTCCGGATTGATTCCGACTAGCACAGATACGCAGTATTTT
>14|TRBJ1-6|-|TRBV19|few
CASSRWGERSPLHF
TGTGCCAGTAGTCGTTGGGGGGAACGCTCACCCCTCCACTTT
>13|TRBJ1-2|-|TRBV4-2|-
CASSMSAAGGYTF
TGTGCCAGCAGCATGTCAGCAGCCGGGGGCTACACCTTC
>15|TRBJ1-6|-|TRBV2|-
CASSARGVDDSPLHF
TGTGCCAGCAGTGCCCGGGGAGTGGATGATTCACCCCTCCACTTT
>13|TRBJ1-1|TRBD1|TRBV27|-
CASSSRDRAGAFF
TGTGCCAGCAGTTCACGGGACAGGGCGGGAGCTTTCTTT
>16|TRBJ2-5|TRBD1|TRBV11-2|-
CASSLYLDRDPETQYF
TGTGCCAGCAGCTTATATCTCGACAGGGACCCGGAGACCCAGTACTTC
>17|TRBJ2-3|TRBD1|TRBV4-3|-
CASSQVAGGDSTDTQYF
TGCGCCAGCAGCCAAGTGGCAGGGGGTGATTCCACAGATACGCAGTATTTT
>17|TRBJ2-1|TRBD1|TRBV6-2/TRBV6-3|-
CASSYWIGQGSYNEQFF
TGTGCCAGCAGTTACTGGATCGGACAGGGGTCCTACAATGAGCAGTTCTTC
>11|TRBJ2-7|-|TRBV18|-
CASSSSYEQYF
TGTGCCAGCTCGAGCTCCTACGAGCAGTACTTC
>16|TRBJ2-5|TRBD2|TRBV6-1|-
CASSEAEGAGGQTQYF
TGTGCCAGCAGTGAAGCGGAAGGGGCGGGGGGACAGACCCAGTACTTC
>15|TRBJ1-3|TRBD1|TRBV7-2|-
CASSWRGRAGNTIYF
TGTGCCAGCAGTTGGAGGGGGCGAGCAGGAAACACCATATATTTT
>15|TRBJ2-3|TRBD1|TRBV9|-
CASSPKGGSIDTQYF
TGTGCCAGCAGCCCTAAAGGGGGCTCGATAGATACGCAGTATTTT
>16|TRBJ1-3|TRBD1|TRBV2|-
CASAGGQANSGNTIYF
TGTGCCAGCGCCGGGGGACAGGCTAACTCTGGAAACACCATATATTTT
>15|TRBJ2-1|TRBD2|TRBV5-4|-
CASSLAGGGYNEQFF
TGTGCCAGCAGCTTAGCGGGGGGAGGCTACAATGAGCAGTTCTTC
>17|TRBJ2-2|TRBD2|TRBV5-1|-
CASSVDASGTNTGELFF
TGCGCCAGCAGCGTGGACGCTAGCGGGACAAACACCGGGGAGCTGTTTTTT
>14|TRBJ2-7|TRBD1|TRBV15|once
CATSSGQGFHEQYF
TGTGCCACCAGCAGTGGACAGGGGTTCCACGAGCAGTACTTC
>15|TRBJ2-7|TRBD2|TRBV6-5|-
CASRILAGGPYEQYF
TGTGCCAGCAGAATCCTAGCGGGGGGGCCCTACGAGCAGTACTTC
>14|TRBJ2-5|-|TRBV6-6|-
CASSSPGLMETQYF
TGTGCCAGCAGTTCTCCGGGACTCATGGAGACCCAGTACTTC
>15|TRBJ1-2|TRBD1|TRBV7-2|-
CASSAKTGGAGGYTF
TGTGCCAGCAGCGCGAAAACAGGGGGCGCGGGTGGCTACACCTTC
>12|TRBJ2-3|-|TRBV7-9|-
CASSAGADTQYF
TGTGCCAGCAGCGCAGGGGCAGATACGCAGTATTTT
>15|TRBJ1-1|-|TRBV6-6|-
CASSGVGAVNTEAFF
TGTGCCAGCAGTGGGGTGGGGGCGGTGAACACTGAAGCTTTCTTT
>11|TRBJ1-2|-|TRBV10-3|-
CAPKGIGGYTF
TGTGCCCCCAAGGGGATCGGTGGCTACACCTTC
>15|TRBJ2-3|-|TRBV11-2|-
CASSLVGGPADTQYF
TGTGCCAGCAGCTTAGTAGGTGGGCCCGCAGATACGCAGTATTTT
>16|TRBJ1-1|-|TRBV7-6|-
CASSPRTEALNTEAFF
TGTGCCAGCAGCCCCCGGACAGAAGCTTTGAACACTGAAGCTTTCTTT
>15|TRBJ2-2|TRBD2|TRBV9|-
CASSPMTSAAGELFF
TGTGCCAGCAGCCCGATGACTAGCGCCGCCGGGGAGCTGTTTTTT
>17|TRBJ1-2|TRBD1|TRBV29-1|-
CSVVPPGPGTGVMGYTF
TGCAGCGTTGTCCCCCCCGGCCCCGGGACAGGGGTTATGGGCTACACCTTC
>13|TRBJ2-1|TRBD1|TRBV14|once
CASSRGQVSEQFF
TGTGCCAGCAGCCGGGGACAGGTGTCTGAGCAGTTCTTC